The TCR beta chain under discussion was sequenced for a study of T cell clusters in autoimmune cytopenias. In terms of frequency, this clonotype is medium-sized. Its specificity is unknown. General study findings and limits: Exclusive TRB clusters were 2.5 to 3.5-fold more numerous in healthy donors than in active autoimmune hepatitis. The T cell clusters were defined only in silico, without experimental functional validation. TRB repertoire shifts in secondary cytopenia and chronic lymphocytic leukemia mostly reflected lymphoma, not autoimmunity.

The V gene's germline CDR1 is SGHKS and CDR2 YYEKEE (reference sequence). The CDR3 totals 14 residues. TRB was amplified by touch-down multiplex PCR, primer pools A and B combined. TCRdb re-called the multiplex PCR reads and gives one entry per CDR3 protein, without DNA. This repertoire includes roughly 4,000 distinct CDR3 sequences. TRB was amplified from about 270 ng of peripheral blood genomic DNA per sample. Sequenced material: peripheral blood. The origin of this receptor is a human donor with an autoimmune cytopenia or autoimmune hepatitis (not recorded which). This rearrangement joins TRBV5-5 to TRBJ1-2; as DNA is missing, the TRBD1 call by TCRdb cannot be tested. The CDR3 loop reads CASSWTGFFYGYTF.